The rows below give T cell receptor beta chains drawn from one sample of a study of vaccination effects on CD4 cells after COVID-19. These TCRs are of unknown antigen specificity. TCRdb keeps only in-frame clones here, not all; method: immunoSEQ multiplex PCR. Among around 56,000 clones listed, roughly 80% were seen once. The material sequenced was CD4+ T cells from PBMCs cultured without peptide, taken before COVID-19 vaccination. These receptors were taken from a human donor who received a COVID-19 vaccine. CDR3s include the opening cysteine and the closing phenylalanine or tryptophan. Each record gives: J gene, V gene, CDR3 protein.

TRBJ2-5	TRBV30	CAWSGSIGTQYF
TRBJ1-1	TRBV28	CASSFGGTNTEAFF
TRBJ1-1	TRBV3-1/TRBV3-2	CASSQGGRMNTEAFF
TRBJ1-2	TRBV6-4	CASSDGQRGIYGYTF
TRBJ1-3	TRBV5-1	CASSLGPQGGGNTIYF
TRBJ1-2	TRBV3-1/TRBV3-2	CASSQSGGDSYGYTF
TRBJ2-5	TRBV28	CASSLLGRAKTQYF
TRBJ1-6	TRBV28	CASSTPGTGYNSPLHF
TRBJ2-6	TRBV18	CASSPLAVRSGANVLTF
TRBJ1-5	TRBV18	CASSIADGNQPQHF
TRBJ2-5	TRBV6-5	CASSSSSDTYQETQYF
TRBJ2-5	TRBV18	CASSLWGETQYF
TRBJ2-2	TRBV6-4	CASSDNRTVNTGELFF
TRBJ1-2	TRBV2	CASSEVGLNYGYTF
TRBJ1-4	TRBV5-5	CASSLIWDPEKLFF
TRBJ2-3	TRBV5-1	CASSLGTGITDTQYF
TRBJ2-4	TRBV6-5	CASSYQGGEPKNIQYF
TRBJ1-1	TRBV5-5	CASSLFINTEAFF
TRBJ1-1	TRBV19	CASSIQGNTEAFF
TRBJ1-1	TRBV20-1	CSARPNTEAFF
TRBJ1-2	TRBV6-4	CASSDSGRGVYGYTF
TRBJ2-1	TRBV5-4	CASSLGSGGERREQFF
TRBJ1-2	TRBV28	CASSSHLGPSSTGAYGYTF
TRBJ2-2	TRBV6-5	CASSSDRGHTGELFF
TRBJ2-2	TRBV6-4	CASSPQGGANTGELFF
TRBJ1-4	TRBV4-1	CASSQFGLREKLFF
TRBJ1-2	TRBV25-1	CASSEPSTFSYTF
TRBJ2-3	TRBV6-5	CASGGVSTDTQYF
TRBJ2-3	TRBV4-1	CASSPPGRGYTDTQYF
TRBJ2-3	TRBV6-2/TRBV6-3	CASSRQIPRTDTQYF
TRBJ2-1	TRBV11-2	CASSLDRGTGRYNEQFF
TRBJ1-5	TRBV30	CAWSPNAGFQPQHF
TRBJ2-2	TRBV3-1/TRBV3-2	CASSPALSLGGSNTGELFF
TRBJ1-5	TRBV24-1	CATSAPGTNQPQHF
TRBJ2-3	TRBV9	CASSDGLAGGTDTQYF
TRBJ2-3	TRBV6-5	CASSYSPGRTDTQYF
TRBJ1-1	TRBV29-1	CSVVRDGTEAFF
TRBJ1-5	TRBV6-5	CASGRTGDNQPQHF
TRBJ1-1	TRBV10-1	CASGQGSGGQAFF
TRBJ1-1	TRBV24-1	CATSDVRQGRTEAFF
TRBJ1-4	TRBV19	CASSINYEKLFF
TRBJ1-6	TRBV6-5	CASSYSMRDNSPLHF
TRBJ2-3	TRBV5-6	CASSSTDTQYF
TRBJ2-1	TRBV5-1	CASSDQGPSNNEQFF
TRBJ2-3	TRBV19	CASSTRGAGTDTQYF